This T cell receptor beta chain emerged from a study of blood T cell repertoires in COVID-19. Study-wide background: Samples representing acute and convalescent COVID-19 were sourced from the United States, Italy and Spain. T cells, B-cell-depleted T cells, or PBMCs provided the cDNA or gDNA that served as material.

In the authors' workflow: Counts of nucleated cells, estimated from reference gene primer amplification, were obtained. TCRdb's copy holds only in-frame clones and misses some; the assay was immunoSEQ multiplex PCR. The DNA was the basis for D and trimming; V, J and clone size are from that table. The sample contains a few hundred thousand clones, around 91% of which appear only once. J lost 8 bases, V lost 3 bases, and 12 bases had no gene match. Germline assignment: CDR1 SGHDN and CDR2 FVKESK. CDR3 length: 16 amino acids. The sequence was collected from a woman aged 55-70 years with acute or convalescent COVID-19. The chain uses TRBV14 and TRBJ2-1, with 8 bases identical to TRBD2. Sequencing input: peripheral blood. The CDR3 coding sequence is TGTGCCAGCAGCCATCCTTTAGAGCGGGGGAGGGATGAGCAGTTCTTC. Residues: CASSHPLERGRDEQFF.